The 15 T cell receptor beta chains below were found in one sample sequenced in a study of blood T cells in healthy people across ages. Then a second PCR, running roughly 7 to 11 cycles, was carried out with a sample-barcoded 5' primer and a J-beta primer mix. TCRdb redid the calling of the 5' RACE reads with MiXCR, one entry per CDR3 protein. The repertoire has 1.2 million to 1.5 million distinct CDR3 sequences, roughly 59% of them found once; the top ten carry 6.7%. Material: blood. The source of these receptors is a man younger than 30 in good health.

The chain carries TRBV20-1 and TRBJ2-1; a weak D match, TRBD1 (8 bases). The CDR3 sequence is 17 residues long. Trimming removed 6 bases from V and 9 bases from J, with 30 bases in between. The V gene's germline CDR1 is DFQATT and CDR2 SNEGSKA (reference sequence). The CDR3 bases are TGCAGTGCCGGAGATGCCGGACAGGGAGGGGTTAACGGTGAGCAGTTCTTC. This encodes CSAGDAGQGGVNGEQFF.

This clonotype was seen only a few times. The CDR3 bases are TGTGCCAGCAGCCCCTTAGGGGTAACCAATCAGCCCCAGCATTTT. Translated, it gives CASSPLGVTNQPQHF. The gene calls are TRBV6-5 and TRBJ1-5, with D possibly being TRBD1 (5 bases). CDR1 MNHEY and CDR2 SVGAGI come from the germline V gene. CDR3 length equals 15 residues. The V and J ends lost 6 bases and 3 bases respectively, with 15 bases between them.

The gene calls are TRBV28 and TRBJ2-2; 10 bases line up with TRBD1. The germline CDR1 and CDR2 sequences are MDHEN and SYDVKM. The junction had 5 bases not matched to a gene; V was cut back by 3 bases and J by 4 bases. The CDR3 length is 16 residues. As DNA, the CDR3 is TGTGCCAGCAGTTTTGACAGGGGGCAAGTCACCGGGGAGCTGTTTTTT. It yields the protein CASSFDRGQVTGELFF.

This clonotype was detected only a few times. The chain recombines TRBV20-1 with TRBJ1-5; the D gene is possibly TRBD1 (6 bases). The length of the CDR3 is 14 residues. CDR1 is DFQATT, CDR2 SNEGSKA, per germline (reference sequence). Trimming pared 1 base from V and 6 bases from J, leaving 13 bases between. Written as DNA, the CDR3 is TGCAGTGCTAGAGGACGTGGGGGCGGTCAGCCCCAGCATTTT. It codes for CSARGRGGGQPQHF.

V and J are TRBV5-1 and TRBJ2-7; TRBD1 matches 11 bases. V lost 4 bases and J lost 1; bases outside the gene matches: 4. The germline V gene encodes CDR1 SGHRS and CDR2 YFSETQ. This CDR3 is built from 15 residues. In DNA, the CDR3 is TGCGCCAGCAGCATCGGACAGGGGGCTTCCTACGAGCAGTACTTC. It yields the protein CASSIGQGASYEQYF.

About this clonotype: At one of its ends the junction is not consistent with the germline gene, which may arise from a read error. The J gene is TRBJ2-4, the V gene TRBV7-9; D is perhaps TRBD2 (7 bases). There are 16 residues in the CDR3. Germline V gives CDR1 SEHNR, CDR2 FQNEAQ (reference sequence). The CDR3 here is CASSLVGGGGRDIRYF. The CDR3 DNA is TGTGCCAGCAGCTTAGTCGGAGGGGGGGGCAGGGACATTCGGTACTTC. The full variable domain, rest sourced from reference TRBV7-9 and TRBJ2-4, is DTGVSQNPRHKITKRGQNVTFRCDPISEHNRLYWYRQTLGQGPEFLTYFQNEAQLEKSRLLSDRFSAERPKGSFSTLEIQRTEQGDSAMYLCASSLVGGGGRDIRYFGAGTRLSVL.

This clonotype was counted a single time. The chain has TRBV5-1 and TRBJ2-4; 7 positions agree with TRBD2. The end of the DNA aligns better with TRBJ2-7, so the J call may be wrong. Per germline, CDR1 SGHRS and CDR2 YFSETQ. The CDR3 has 15 residues. In DNA, the CDR3 is TGCGCCAGCAGCTTGGTACTAGCGAGTTCCTACGAGCAGTACTTC. Translation: CASSLVLASSYEQYF.

This clonotype appeared a single time. An end of the junction does not agree with germline; a read error may underlie this. This sequence joins TRBV2 and TRBJ1-1; 9 positions agree with TRBD1. Germline V gives CDR1 SNHLY, CDR2 FYNNEI. This CDR3 is 15 amino acids long. In DNA, the CDR3 is TGTGCCAGCAGAGAAGCACAGGGGGCAGGGACTGAAGCTTTCTTT. It codes for CASREAQGAGTEAFF.

This clonotype came up many times. The chain uses TRBV5-1 and TRBJ2-4; tentatively, D is TRBD1 (5 bases). V lost 3 bases, J lost 5 bases, and 18 bases lay in between. In germline, CDR1 is SGHRS, CDR2 YFSETQ. CDR3 length: 16 amino acids. The CDR3 DNA sequence: TGCGCCAGCAGCTGGTTGGGGCGGAATTTGGAAAACATTCAGTACTTC. Its translation: CASSWLGRNLENIQYF.

The chain uses TRBV7-9 and TRBJ2-7; possibly TRBD2 for D (5 bases). In germline, CDR1 is SEHNR, CDR2 FQNEAQ (reference sequence). The CDR3 consists of 13 residues. V lost 5 bases to trimming and J lost 3 bases, with 11 bases between them. The CDR3 loop is CASSADWDYEQYF. CDR3 sequence (DNA): TGTGCCAGCAGCGCGGACTGGGACTACGAGCAGTACTTC. The whole variable domain, remainder taken from reference TRBV7-9 and TRBJ2-7, is DTGVSQNPRHKITKRGQNVTFRCDPISEHNRLYWYRQTLGQGPEFLTYFQNEAQLEKSRLLSDRFSAERPKGSFSTLEIQRTEQGDSAMYLCASSADWDYEQYFGPGTRLTVT.

The chain carries TRBV4-3 and TRBJ2-3; TRBD2 might be the D (5 bases). Germline V gene sequence: CDR1 LGHNA, CDR2 YSLEER. Trimming removed 0 bases from V and 4 bases from J, with 14 bases in between. The CDR3 sequence is 16 residues long. The CDR3 coding sequence is TGCGCCAGCAGCCAAGACTGGAGTGGGGAGCCAGATACGCAGTATTTT. Translation: CASSQDWSGEPDTQYF.

This clonotype came up a few times. This rearrangement joins TRBV4-1 to TRBJ2-7; 11 nucleotides match TRBD2. The V and J ends lost 4 bases and 4 bases, in that order; junction bases with no gene match: 9. There are 16 residues in the CDR3. Germline V gives CDR1 MGHRA, CDR2 YSYEKL. CDR3 sequence: CASSPSTSGSGYEQYF. The CDR3 nucleotides read TGCGCCAGCAGCCCCAGCACTAGCGGGAGTGGGTACGAGCAGTACTTC.

Concerning this clonotype itself: The conserved closing phenylalanine or tryptophan is absent in this CDR3, likely reflecting a read error. The DNA is omitted, as the CDR3 cannot be located on it reliably, and the CDR3 follows TCRdb's listing. This chain connects TRBV18 to TRBJ1-2. Germline V gives CDR1 KGHSH, CDR2 LQKENI. The CDR3 is 11 residues long, ends included. CDR3 in amino acids: CASSPHGPRKV.

This clonotype occurred a few times. The chain is built from TRBV10-3 and TRBJ1-1, with D maybe TRBD1 (5 bases). Germline V gives CDR1 ENHRY, CDR2 SYGVKD. Trimming cost V 11 bases and J 5 bases, with 21 bases left between them. The CDR3 is 14 amino acids. The CDR3 here is CAVREGRDGTEAFF. The CDR3 nucleotides read TGTGCCGTTAGGGAAGGCAGGGACGGGACTGAAGCTTTCTTT.

V usage is TRBV5-1 and J usage is TRBJ2-7; D is possibly TRBD1 or TRBD2 (5 bases each). The CDR3 runs 14 residues. Germline V gene data show CDR1 as SGHRS and CDR2 as YFSETQ. V was shortened by 5 bases and J by 5 bases, with 17 bases between the two germline ends. The CDR3 region has the DNA TGCGCCAGCAGTATAGGGACGGGTTTCAACGAGCAGTACTTC. Encoded protein: CASSIGTGFNEQYF.